These T cell receptor beta chains were read from a single sample in a study of T cells in Graves' hyperthyroidism and ophthalmopathy. TCRdb reanalysed the multiplex PCR reads using MiXCR and keeps one entry per CDR3 protein. The sample shows approximately 690,000 distinct CDR3 sequences, about 14% of them seen only once. The sequenced sample was blood. The receptors derive from a woman aged 45-59 years with Graves' ophthalmopathy. The CDR3 runs from the conserved cysteine through the conserved F or W. D genes are given only for firm matches. Clone size is stated in some rows and not others, as once, few, many or a class when expanded.

few,TRBV6-5,TRBJ1-3,NA,CASSYDVGGGNTIYF,TGTGCCAGCAGTTACGATGTAGGGGGTGGAAACACCATATATTTT
NA,TRBV12-3/TRBV12-4,TRBJ1-3,TRBD1,CASRGGTAGNTIYF,TGTGCCAGCAGGGGGGGGACAGCTGGAAACACCATATATTTT
few,TRBV28,TRBJ1-3,TRBD1,CASSSPGQGFFLGGNTIYF,TGTGCCAGCAGTTCACCCGGACAGGGTTTTTTCCTCGGGGGAAACACCATATATTTT
many,TRBV20-1,TRBJ1-1,TRBD1,CSASWTGGLNTEAFF,TGCAGTGCTAGTTGGACAGGGGGCTTGAACACTGAAGCTTTCTTT
many,TRBV28,TRBJ1-1,NA,CASRRPGLNTEAFF,TGTGCCAGCAGACGTCCAGGACTGAACACTGAAGCTTTCTTT
few,TRBV19,TRBJ1-5,NA,CASKVGGGGNQPQHF,TGTGCCAGTAAAGTTGGGGGGGGGGGCAATCAGCCCCAGCATTTT
few,TRBV29-1,TRBJ1-1,NA,CSVEVPTGRYTEAFF,TGCAGCGTTGAAGTACCCACAGGGCGGTACACTGAAGCTTTCTTT
many,TRBV7-2,TRBJ2-7,TRBD1,CASSLRQGIFEQYF,TGTGCCAGCAGCTTGAGACAGGGAATATTTGAGCAGTACTTC
once,TRBV27,TRBJ2-7,TRBD1,CASSLYRTGPYEQYF,TGTGCCAGCAGTTTATATCGGACAGGTCCGTACGAGCAGTACTTC
NA,TRBV19,TRBJ2-2,NA,CASSIRTANTGELFF,TGTGCCAGTAGTATACGGACAGCGAACACCGGGGAGCTGTTTTTT